A single T cell receptor beta chain is shown here with its context. Its target is not known. Run at survey level, the immunoSEQ assay was version v3.0. Profiled with immunoSEQ multiplex PCR; TCRdb holds only in-frame clones, not every one. The table shows some 35,000 clones, with roughly four fifths occurring only once. Donors each had at least one pre-ART PBMC sample and at least two post-ART ones. These data originate in a study of long-term antiretroviral therapy in people with HIV. Study conclusions and caveats: On ART adherence, viral resistance or therapy changes, no data were available. CDR3 length ranges were narrower in HIV repertoires than in controls.

The V end lost 0 bases, the J end lost 4 bases, and 8 bases lay between the germline ends. In germline, CDR1 is SGHRS, CDR2 YFSETQ. CDR3 length: 13 amino acids. The specimen comprised unsorted PBMCs, sampled 0.6 years after starting antiretroviral therapy. The receptor was derived from a man aged 18-30 years with HIV. The V call is TRBV5-1, the J call TRBJ2-7, with D unclear. The CDR3 sequence is CASSLAFGYEQYF. Here the CDR3 DNA reads TGCGCCAGCAGCTTGGCCTTTGGTTACGAGCAGTACTTC.